Listed below are T cell receptor beta chains from one sample, sequenced in a study of blood T cell repertoires in COVID-19. Assay: immunoSEQ multiplex PCR; the TCRdb copy retains only in-frame clones and omits some. This table has approximately 28,000 clones, around 93% appearing once. The sequenced sample consisted of peripheral blood. These receptors were collected from a human donor in a cohort sampled during active COVID-19. The conserved cysteine and the conserved F or W are not part of the CDR3 here.

CDR3: ASSLGTGDIDEQY
V: TRBV7-6
J: TRBJ2-7

CDR3: ASSKWTGISEKLF
V: TRBV19
J: TRBJ1-4

CDR3: ASSQTTSSGNTIY
V: TRBV5-1
J: TRBJ1-3

CDR3: ASTETGQVQLEEQF
V: TRBV11-2
J: TRBJ2-1

CDR3: ASSFPRGGGWQETQY
V: TRBV5-5
J: TRBJ2-5

CDR3: ASTPGQGVYGYT
V: TRBV27
J: TRBJ1-2

CDR3: ASSYGQGNEKLF
V: TRBV5-1
J: TRBJ1-4

CDR3: ASSPPGGDTGELF
V: TRBV5-1
J: TRBJ2-2

CDR3: ASSGTGSTDTQY
V: TRBV7-9
J: TRBJ2-3

CDR3: ASSYKGPGNSPLH
V: TRBV6-6
J: TRBJ1-6

CDR3: ASTGIYRNTEAF
V: TRBV2
J: TRBJ1-1

CDR3: ASSPSSGALTDTQY
V: TRBV5-5
J: TRBJ2-3

CDR3: ASSEASRDFYEQY
V: TRBV6-1
J: TRBJ2-7

CDR3: ASSASGGGQPQH
V: TRBV3-1/TRBV3-2
J: TRBJ1-5

CDR3: ASTPGLSLYEQY
V: TRBV5-6
J: TRBJ2-7

CDR3: ATSTLGRGQAF
V: TRBV15
J: TRBJ1-1

CDR3: ASSLRESTDTQY
V: TRBV11-2
J: TRBJ2-3

CDR3: ASSLGQPTGNEQF
V: TRBV5-4
J: TRBJ2-1

CDR3: ASSLYLRRLAGTTDTQY
V: TRBV7-6
J: TRBJ2-3

CDR3: ASSSRQGEGYT
V: TRBV11-2
J: TRBJ1-2

CDR3: ASSLQGILYNEQF
V: TRBV6-2/TRBV6-3
J: TRBJ2-1

CDR3: ASKKLAASADTQY
V: TRBV2
J: TRBJ2-3

CDR3: ASSYLGGDGYT
V: TRBV7-9
J: TRBJ1-2

CDR3: ASSLGTGLASYEQY
V: TRBV7-9
J: TRBJ2-7

CDR3: ASSLSGATYNSPLH
V: TRBV27
J: TRBJ1-6

CDR3: ASSRGRLLYGYT
V: TRBV7-8
J: TRBJ1-2

CDR3: ASSHPGLAGGPRETQY
V: TRBV6-6
J: TRBJ2-5

CDR3: ASSAGIGQGNTEAF
V: TRBV5-1
J: TRBJ1-1

CDR3: ASSLSGGGAPGELF
V: TRBV7-3
J: TRBJ2-2

CDR3: ASSQVVAGKTQY
V: TRBV7-9
J: TRBJ2-5

CDR3: SVEAGSLVVETQY
V: TRBV29-1
J: TRBJ2-5

CDR3: ASSLPGAAGDYEQY
V: TRBV5-4
J: TRBJ2-7

CDR3: ASSLAGSGAYNEQF
V: TRBV5-5
J: TRBJ2-1

CDR3: ASNLDRLDTEAF
V: TRBV2
J: TRBJ1-1

CDR3: ASSQGAGGTTEAF
V: TRBV3-1/TRBV3-2
J: TRBJ1-1

CDR3: ASSPLRGEGYT
V: TRBV28
J: TRBJ1-2

CDR3: ASSTRQGRGWKTDTQY
V: TRBV19
J: TRBJ2-3

CDR3: ASSERAGGWYNEQF
V: TRBV2
J: TRBJ2-1

CDR3: AGRPGTGPSGANVLT
V: TRBV7-9
J: TRBJ2-6

CDR3: SAAGPSGFGTGELF
V: TRBV29-1
J: TRBJ2-2

CDR3: ATRAGGSYNEQF
V: TRBV24-1
J: TRBJ2-1

CDR3: ASSWSRGAGGTQY
V: TRBV27
J: TRBJ2-5

CDR3: ASRLGGGLSNQPQH
V: TRBV19
J: TRBJ1-5

CDR3: ASSYTTGVAF
V: TRBV6-5
J: TRBJ1-1

CDR3: ASSPFDRYQPQH
V: TRBV18
J: TRBJ1-5

CDR3: ASSLSGGYQETQY
V: TRBV7-2
J: TRBJ2-5

CDR3: ASSLAASLTGELF
V: TRBV7-9
J: TRBJ2-2

CDR3: ASSRTGASLETQY
V: TRBV7-7
J: TRBJ2-5